These T cell receptor beta chains were read from a single sample in a study of blood T cell repertoires in COVID-19. TCRdb's table, derived via immunoSEQ multiplex PCR, lists solely in-frame clones and lacks some. The sample yields under 300,000 clones, roughly 91% seen once. Input material: PBMCs or T cells enriched from blood (not recorded which). All receptors derive from a woman aged 40 to 49 with acute COVID-19. The CDR3 runs from the conserved cysteine through the conserved F or W. Fields, in order: D gene, V gene, J gene, clone size, CDR3 DNA, CDR3 protein. A D gene is named only where the DNA matches it firmly. Clone size is shown for a subset of rows, as once, few, many or a class of expanded clone.

>-|TRBV6-5|TRBJ1-5|-
TGTGCCGCACAGGGATCCCTTAGCAATCAGCCCCAGCATTTT
CAAQGSLSNQPQHF
>TRBD1|TRBV28|TRBJ1-2|-
TGTGCCAGCCGGGACAGCCCTAACTATGGCTACACCTTC
CASRDSPNYGYTF
>TRBD1|TRBV12-3/TRBV12-4|TRBJ2-1|-
TGTGCCAGCAGAGACAGGGGGGGTGAGCAGTTCTTC
CASRDRGGEQFF
>-|TRBV5-1|TRBJ1-1|-
TGCGCCAGCAGCTTGGGTGGAGTGAACACTGAAGCTTTCTTT
CASSLGGVNTEAFF
>-|TRBV9|TRBJ2-3|-
TGTGCCAGCAGCGTAGGTCAGGGGAACACAGATACGCAGTATTTT
CASSVGQGNTDTQYF
>-|TRBV18|TRBJ2-4|-
TGTGCCAGCTCCCCCCCGGTCCTAAACATTCAGTACTTC
CASSPPVLNIQYF
>-|TRBV7-2|TRBJ2-5|-
TGTGCCAGCAGCTTAGTAACTTTCGTGGAGACCCAGTACTTC
CASSLVTFVETQYF
>TRBD1|TRBV5-4|TRBJ2-7|-
TGTGCCAGCAGCTCCGATCTATACGGACAGGGGGATCTCCTCGAGCAGTACTTC
CASSSDLYGQGDLLEQYF
>TRBD1|TRBV4-1|TRBJ1-2|-
TGCGCCGCTGGGACAGCCAACTATGGCTACACCTTC
CAAGTANYGYTF
>TRBD1|TRBV19|TRBJ1-1|once
TGTGCCAGTAATAAAGGACAGGGCGGAGATTGGAACTCTGAAGCTTTCTTT
CASNKGQGGDWNSEAFF
>-|TRBV4-3|TRBJ1-2|-
TGCGCCAGCAGCCAAGGGGGCAGCTTAAACTATGGCTACACCTTC
CASSQGGSLNYGYTF
>TRBD2|TRBV6-2/TRBV6-3|TRBJ2-3|-
TGTGCCAGCAGTTACTCGGGGGGCAGCCTGGCGGCTAGCGGGCCAGATACGCAGTATTTT
CASSYSGGSLAASGPDTQYF
>TRBD1|TRBV25-1|TRBJ1-6|-
TGTGCCAGCAGATGGACAGGGCTTTCACCCCTCCACTTT
CASRWTGLSPLHF
>-|TRBV11-3|TRBJ1-2|-
TGTGCCAGCAGCTTAGGGACATATGGCTACACCTTC
CASSLGTYGYTF
>-|TRBV7-8|TRBJ2-5|-
TGTGCCAGCAGCTTAGCGCTAGGCAGGGGAGAGACCCAGTACTTC
CASSLALGRGETQYF
>TRBD1|TRBV6-5|TRBJ1-5|-
TGTGCCAGCAGCCGAACAGGGGGCCAGCCCCAGCATTTT
CASSRTGGQPQHF
>TRBD2|TRBV13|TRBJ2-1|-
TGTGCCACAGGTAGCGGGCATTACAATGAGCAGTTCTTC
CATGSGHYNEQFF
>-|TRBV11-2|TRBJ2-1|-
TGTGCCAGCAGCTTTTACGGTGGGGCAGGGCCAAACAATGAGCAGTTCTTC
CASSFYGGAGPNNEQFF